This paragraph reports one T cell receptor (beta chain). Antigen specificity is unknown. The PCR made use of 60 Vbeta and 13 Jbeta primers. Produced via immunoSEQ multiplex PCR; TCRdb's table is partial and in-frame only. The table for this sample gives 150,000 to 200,000 clones. These data originate in a study of cytomegalovirus exposure and HLA in healthy donors. Healthy bone marrow donors made up the donors. Notes on the study in general: The study listed around 150 cytomegalovirus-associated TCR beta chains. It was confirmed in vitro that a few of the CMV-associated chains were specific for CMV antigens. As a later analysis showed, a missense DCLRE1C variant was linked to trimming of TCR beta V- and J-genes.

The CDR3 has 15 amino acids. Looked up from germline, CDR1 is ENHRY and CDR2 is SYGVKD. V lost 6 bases, J lost 5 bases, and 16 bases lay in between. This receptor was identified in a boy between 10 and 17 years old in good health and CMV-seronegative. Sequencing was done on a sample of PBMCs. J is TRBJ1-4 and V is TRBV10-3; possibly TRBD1 for D (6 bases). CDR3 sequence (DNA): TGTGCCATCAGCCAAGGACAGCAAGTCAATGAAAAACTGTTTTTT. Translation: CAISQGQQVNEKLFF.